This T cell receptor beta chain was identified during a study of OX40 agonist ivuxolimab in advanced cancers. General study results and limits: CD8+ T cells showed, on average, more clonal expansion than CD4+ cells.

Assay: immunoSEQ multiplex PCR; the TCRdb copy retains only in-frame clones and omits some. The sample includes about 45,000 clones, approximately 91% seen only once; the top ten take roughly 14%. Per the germline V gene, CDR1 is MDHEN and CDR2 is SYDVKM. The ends lost 2 bases at V and 1 base at J; junction bases unmatched: 3. There are 15 residues in the CDR3. The table lists this clone with a few counts. The antigen remains undetermined. Other DNA sequences in the same sample also yield this CDR3. The clonotype comes from an adult with an advanced solid tumor such as melanoma, head and neck, liver or kidney cancer. This specimen consisted of CD4+ or CD8+ T cells sorted from blood, obtained in a trial of the OX40 agonist ivuxolimab. The rearrangement links TRBV28 to TRBJ2-7, with TRBD2 matching 9 bases. The CDR3 DNA sequence: TGTGCCAGCAGTTTAGCGGGGGGGGGATCCTACGAGCAGTACTTC. Amino acids: CASSLAGGGSYEQYF.